Shown below are 23 T cell receptor beta chains from a single sample sequenced in a study of shared clonotypes between healthy human individuals. The assay was immunoSEQ multiplex PCR, and TCRdb's table has in-frame clones only and misses some. The data hold over 850,000 clones, with more than 75% observed a single time. Sequenced material: memory CD4+ T cells from PBMCs. Noted subset: CD45RA-negative fraction. These TCRs come from a man aged 18-30 years in good health. Some clones in this sample may be carry-over from other donors' samples.

This clone was seen repeatedly, ten times or more. This chain joins TRBV7-9 and TRBJ2-3; possibly TRBD1 for D (6 bases). Germline V gives CDR1 SEHNR, CDR2 FQNEAQ (reference sequence). The CDR3 has 17 residues. Between the trimmed V and J ends, which lost 3 bases and 1 base, there was a span of 17 bases. The CDR3 DNA is TGTGCCAGCAGCTTGGCCACGACAGGTCTAGGCACAGATACGCAGTATTTT. Its translation: CASSLATTGLGTDTQYF. Variable domain in full (rest from reference TRBV7-9 and TRBJ2-3): DTGVSQNPRHKITKRGQNVTFRCDPISEHNRLYWYRQTLGQGPEFLTYFQNEAQLEKSRLLSDRFSAERPKGSFSTLEIQRTEQGDSAMYLCASSLATTGLGTDTQYFGPGTRLTVL.

V gene TRBV2 combines with J gene TRBJ2-5; 8 positions agree with TRBD2. The V gene end was trimmed by 1 base and the J gene end by 12 bases; junction bases not matched to a gene: 10. The CDR3 has 14 amino acids. The germline gives CDR1 SNHLY, CDR2 FYNNEI. CDR3 amino acids: CASSEGPLADPEYF. The CDR3 region has the DNA TGTGCCAGCAGTGAAGGCCCACTAGCGGACCCAGAGTACTTC.

The chain couples TRBV7-9 to TRBJ2-1; either TRBD1 or TRBD2 may supply D (5 bases each). The CDR3 totals 15 residues. The germline V gene has CDR1 SEHNR and CDR2 FQNEAQ (reference sequence). Between the trimmed V and J ends, which lost 3 bases and 4 bases, there was a span of 13 bases. The CDR3, as DNA: TGTGCCAGCAGCTTCGGGACCCTTTTATACAATGAGCAGTTCTTC. Protein sequence: CASSFGTLLYNEQFF.

The J gene is TRBJ1-2, the V gene TRBV28; 7 bases fit TRBD1. CDR1 is MDHEN, CDR2 SYDVKM, per germline. J was trimmed by 1 base and V by 5 bases; bases with no gene match: 13. The CDR3 runs 17 residues. The DNA for the CDR3 is TGTGCCAGCAGTCTCTGGACAGGACGGGACCTTAACTATGGCTACACCTTC. Its translation: CASSLWTGRDLNYGYTF.

In its sample, this clone was seen once. This chain joins TRBV5-1 and TRBJ1-1; D call uncertain. This CDR3 has 13 residues. CDR1 is SGHRS, CDR2 YFSETQ, per germline. The germline V and J ends were trimmed by 9 bases and 1 base, with 13 bases remaining between them. The CDR3 protein is CATSRPGNTEAFF. CDR3 bases: TGCGCCACCTCTAGACCGGGGAACACTGAAGCTTTCTTT.

The chain uses TRBV6-5 and TRBJ1-4, with a possible D match to TRBD1 (5 bases). The CDR3 sequence is 16 residues long. Germline V gene data show CDR1 as MNHEY and CDR2 as SVGAGI. Trimming stripped 2 bases from V and 7 bases from J, with 17 bases between. The CDR3: CASSYAPGPGGEKLFF. In nucleotides, the CDR3 is TGTGCCAGCAGTTACGCTCCGGGCCCCGGGGGTGAAAAACTGTTTTTT.

V gene TRBV7-8 combines with J gene TRBJ2-6; TRBD1 agrees at 10 bases. The CDR3 runs to 19 residues. CDR1 is SGHVS, CDR2 FQNEAQ, per germline. With 3 bases clipped from V and 0 bases from J, the junction kept 8 bases outside the gene matches. As DNA, the CDR3 is TGTGCCAGCAGCTTTCAGTTGACAGGGGGCAGCTCTGGGGCCAACGTCCTGACTTTC. Its translation is CASSFQLTGGSSGANVLTF.

The chain links TRBV5-1 to TRBJ2-3; 7 bases are a match to TRBD2. Losses at the gene ends were 1 base for V and 1 base for J; bases not matched to a gene: 0. Germline V gives CDR1 SGHRS, CDR2 YFSETQ. The CDR3 sequence is 14 residues long. The CDR3 protein is CASSLLAGTDTQYF. For the CDR3, the DNA is TGCGCCAGCAGCTTGCTAGCGGGCACAGATACGCAGTATTTT.

This chain joins TRBV2 and TRBJ2-3; D call uncertain. Trimming took off 5 bases at V and 2 bases at J, with 11 bases between the two ends. Germline V gives CDR1 SNHLY, CDR2 FYNNEI. The CDR3 is 14 residues long. The CDR3 DNA reads as TGTGCCAGCAGTAGACTTCTAGTCACAGATACGCAGTATTTT. Encoded protein: CASSRLLVTDTQYF.

The chain recombines TRBV7-2 with TRBJ1-1; D is unclear. Trimming pared 3 bases from V and 1 base from J, leaving 9 bases between. Germline-derived CDR1 and CDR2 are SGHTA and FQGNSA. The CDR3 consists of 14 residues. The CDR3 spells CASSFYTANTEAFF. CDR3 coding DNA: TGTGCCAGCAGCTTCTATACAGCGAACACTGAAGCTTTCTTT.

The chain couples TRBV4-3 to TRBJ2-1; D is ambiguous. This CDR3 contains 13 residues. The V gene's germline CDR1 is LGHNA and CDR2 YSLEER. Trimming left V 6 bases short and J 0 bases short, with 6 bases between. CDR3 nucleotide sequence: TGCGCCAGCAGTTTCGGCTCCTACAATGAGCAGTTCTTC. Residues: CASSFGSYNEQFF.

The CDR3 spells CASSLGTSHYSSTDTQYF. The CDR3 nucleotides read TGTGCCAGCAGTTTAGGGACTAGCCATTACTCTAGCACAGATACGCAGTATTTT. The V call is TRBV27, the J call TRBJ2-3; 9 bases align to TRBD2. The CDR3 is 18 amino acids. The V gene end was trimmed by 2 bases and the J gene end by 0 bases; junction bases not matched to a gene: 9. In germline, CDR1 is MNHEY, CDR2 SMNVEV (reference sequence).

The J gene is TRBJ1-1, the V gene TRBV6-1; D remains ambiguous. Germline loops: CDR1 MNHNS, CDR2 SASEGT. There are 11 residues in the CDR3. V was pared by 3 bases and J by 7 bases, with 6 bases between. CDR3 sequence: CASSDLDEAFF. CDR3 nucleotide sequence: TGTGCCAGCAGTGATCTGGATGAAGCTTTCTTT.

The rearrangement joins TRBV2 to TRBJ2-5; 7 bases map to TRBD1. The CDR3 is 14 residues long. Germline V CDR1 and CDR2: SNHLY, FYNNEI. V shed 5 bases and J 1 base; nucleotides not matched to a gene: 4. CDR3 protein: CASSLRQGQETQYF. Here the CDR3 DNA reads TGTGCCAGCAGTCTGAGACAGGGCCAAGAGACCCAGTACTTC.

The J gene is TRBJ1-5, the V gene TRBV28; 7 bases match TRBD1. The V gene's germline CDR1 is MDHEN and CDR2 SYDVKM. This CDR3 spans 17 amino acids. The V gene end was trimmed by 6 bases and the J gene end by 4 bases; junction bases not matched to a gene: 15. The CDR3 nucleotides read TGTGCCAGCAGGACTCACCTCGGGACAGTAGGGAATCAGCCCCAGCATTTT. This gives the protein CASRTHLGTVGNQPQHF.

The chain recombines TRBV6-6 with TRBJ1-2; D not resolved. Between the trimmed V and J ends, which lost 7 bases and 0 bases, there was a span of 18 bases. There are 16 residues in the CDR3. Per germline, CDR1 MNHNY and CDR2 SVGAGI (reference sequence). CDR3 in amino acids: CASTSRIFPTNYGYTF. The CDR3 DNA reads TGTGCCAGCACTTCTCGGATCTTCCCCACTAACTATGGCTACACCTTC.

In its sample, this clone was seen once. The CDR3 sequence is CASRTGLAGAREQFF. As DNA, the CDR3 is TGTGCCAGCAGGACGGGACTAGCGGGAGCACGCGAGCAGTTCTTC. This rearrangement joins TRBV7-3 to TRBJ2-1; TRBD2 matches 14 bases. CDR3 length: 15 amino acids. Germline trimming cut 6 bases from V and 10 bases from J; bases unmatched to any gene: 8. Germline values: CDR1 SGHTA, CDR2 FQGTGA.

This clone was observed a handful of times. The chain has TRBV14 and TRBJ2-2; 7 bases fit TRBD2. Per the germline V gene, CDR1 is SGHDN and CDR2 is FVKESK. The CDR3 runs 13 residues. V trimming: 10 bases; J trimming: 7 bases; junction bases outside the gene matches: 9. CDR3 nucleotide sequence: TGTGCCACCTCCGCGGGAGCGGGCGGGGAGCTGTTTTTT. Its translation is CATSAGAGGELFF. The complete variable domain, with remaining parts taken from reference TRBV14 and TRBJ2-2, reads EAGVTQFPSHSVIEKGQTVTLRCDPISGHDNLYWYRRVMGKEIKFLLHFVKESKQDESGMPNNRFLAERTGGTYSTLKVQPAELEDSGVYFCATSAGAGGELFFGEGSRLTVL.

The gene calls are TRBV6-1 and TRBJ2-1; 7 nucleotides line up with TRBD2. Per germline, CDR1 MNHNS and CDR2 SASEGT. CDR3 size: 15 residues. V gave up 6 bases and J gave up 4 bases; unmatched junction bases: 9. CDR3 DNA: TGTGCCAGCAGATCTGGGGCTAGCGGATACAATGAGCAGTTCTTC. Protein sequence: CASRSGASGYNEQFF.

This clone has only a few counts. This rearrangement joins TRBV7-9 to TRBJ1-1, with 9 bases lining up with TRBD1. The CDR3 length is 13 residues. Looked up from germline, CDR1 is SEHNR and CDR2 is FQNEAQ (reference sequence). V trimming: 5 bases; J trimming: 5 bases; junction bases outside the gene matches: 3. CDR3: CASSTGTGTEAFF. In DNA, the CDR3 is TGTGCCAGCAGCACGGGGACAGGGACTGAAGCTTTCTTT. Combining the CDR3 with reference TRBV7-9 and TRBJ1-1 gives the whole variable domain DTGVSQNPRHKITKRGQNVTFRCDPISEHNRLYWYRQTLGQGPEFLTYFQNEAQLEKSRLLSDRFSAERPKGSFSTLEIQRTEQGDSAMYLCASSTGTGTEAFFGQGTRLTVV.

This clone was detected only once. This same CDR3 is encoded by further DNA sequences in the sample. The V call is TRBV29-1, the J call TRBJ2-7; TRBD1 aligns across 8 bases. CDR1 is SQVTM and CDR2 is ANQGSEA in the germline V gene. This CDR3 is 13 amino acids long. V trimming: 6 bases; J trimming: 2 bases; junction bases outside the gene matches: 6. The CDR3 protein is CSVGQGSTYEQYF. CDR3 bases: TGCAGCGTAGGACAGGGATCAACCTACGAGCAGTACTTC.

This clone has only a few counts. One end of the junction fails to match germline, which may point to a read error. This chain joins TRBV5-3 and TRBJ2-7; D may match TRBD1 or TRBD2 (6 bases each). TRBV5-3 is reported as an ORF; its role is uncertain. There are 15 residues in the CDR3. The CDR3 coding sequence is TGTGCCAGAAGCTTGGCCGAGGGGGGCTCCCACGAGCAGTACTTC. Protein: CARSLAEGGSHEQYF.

The rearrangement uses TRBV7-7 and TRBJ1-5; D might be TRBD1 (5 bases). CDR3 length: 19 amino acids. Trimming took 5 bases from V and 4 from J, leaving 27 bases between them. Germline assignment: CDR1 SSHAT and CDR2 FNYEAQ (reference sequence). For the CDR3, the DNA is TGTGCCAGCAGCGTCCGGGAAAAGCAATCCCCGGGGCTAAATCAGCCCCAGCATTTT. This translates into CASSVREKQSPGLNQPQHF. Using reference TRBV7-7 and TRBJ1-5 for the parts outside the CDR3, the full variable domain is GAGVSQSPRYKVTKRGQDVTLRCDPISSHATLYWYQQALGQGPEFLTYFNYEAQPDKSGLPSDRFSAERPEGSISTLTIQRTEQRDSAMYRCASSVREKQSPGLNQPQHFGDGTRLSIL.